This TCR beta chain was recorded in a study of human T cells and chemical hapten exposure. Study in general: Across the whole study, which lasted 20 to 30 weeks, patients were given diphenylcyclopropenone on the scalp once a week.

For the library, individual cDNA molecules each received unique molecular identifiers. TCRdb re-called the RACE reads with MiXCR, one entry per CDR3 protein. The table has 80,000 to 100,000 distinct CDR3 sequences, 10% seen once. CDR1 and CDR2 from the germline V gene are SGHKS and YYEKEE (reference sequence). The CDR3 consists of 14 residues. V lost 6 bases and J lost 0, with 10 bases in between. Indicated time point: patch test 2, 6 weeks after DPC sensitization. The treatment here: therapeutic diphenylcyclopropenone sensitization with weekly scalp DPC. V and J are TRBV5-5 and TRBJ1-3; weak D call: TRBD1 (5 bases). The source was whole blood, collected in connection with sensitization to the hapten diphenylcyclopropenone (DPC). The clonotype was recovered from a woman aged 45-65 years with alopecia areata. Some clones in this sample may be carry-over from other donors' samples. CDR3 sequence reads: CASTVGLSGNTIYF. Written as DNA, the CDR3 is TGTGCCAGCACCGTGGGGCTCTCTGGAAACACCATATATTTT.